This section outlines one T cell receptor beta chain sequence together with its context. Its specificity is unknown. TCRdb reprocessed the RT-PCR reads via MiXCR and lists one record per CDR3 protein. Of hundreds of thousands of distinct CDR3 sequences listed, more than 11% are singletons. V shed 8 bases, J shed 2 bases, and the junction held 20 bases outside the gene matches. The CDR3 contains 19 residues. The entry originates in a study of response to subunit inactivated influenza vaccine. Study outcomes and limitations: There was a suggestion from the authors that each seasonal influenza vaccination recruits few new T cells.

The gene calls are TRBV12-3 or TRBV12-4 and TRBJ1-1; TRBD1 aligns across 10 bases. This TCR was sampled from a man in his fifties who received an inactivated influenza vaccine. Sequencing used PBMCs from blood, obtained 14 days before vaccination. CDR3 nucleotide sequence: TGTGCCAGCTGCCCCCAAATTTCCGGGACAGGGGCCACCAACACTGAAGCTTTCTTT. Amino acid sequence: CASCPQISGTGATNTEAFF.